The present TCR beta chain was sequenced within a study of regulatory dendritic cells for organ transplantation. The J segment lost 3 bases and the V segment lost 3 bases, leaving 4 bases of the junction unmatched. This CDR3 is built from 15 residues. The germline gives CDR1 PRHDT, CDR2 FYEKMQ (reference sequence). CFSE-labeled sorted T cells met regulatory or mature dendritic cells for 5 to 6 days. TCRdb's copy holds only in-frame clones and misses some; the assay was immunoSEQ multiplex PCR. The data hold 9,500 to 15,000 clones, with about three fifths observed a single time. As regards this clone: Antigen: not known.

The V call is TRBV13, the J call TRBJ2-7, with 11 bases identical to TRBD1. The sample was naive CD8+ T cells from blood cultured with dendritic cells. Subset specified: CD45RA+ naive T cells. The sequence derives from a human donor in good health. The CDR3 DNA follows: TGTGCCAGCAGCTTCGGGACAGGGGGATTCTACGAGCAGTACTTC. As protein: CASSFGTGGFYEQYF.